This T cell receptor beta chain was obtained from a study of naive and memory T cell subsets. General study points: Gini index rose across naive, CM, EM and EMRA in CD4 and CD8. Possibly reflecting memory cells re-expressing CD45RA, a few larger clonotypes occurred in naive repertoires, especially CD8. No ground truth validated the naive and memory repertoire findings. A clonotype means one alpha or beta sequence, not an alpha/beta pair.

Two oligonucleotides, mixed equimolar, formed the beta constant-region primer covering TRBC1 and TRBC2. Four rounds of PCR amplified the ligated cDNA using nested alpha and beta constant-region primers plus SP2. TCRdb ran MiXCR on the UMI-ligation and nested PCR reads and lists one entry per CDR3 protein. The data show 90,000 to 120,000 distinct CDR3 sequences, with about 14% seen just once and roughly 3.1% held by the top ten. Germline lookup yields CDR1 SQVTM and CDR2 ANQGSEA. V lost 7 bases, J lost 3 bases, and 12 bases lay in between. CDR3 length equals 13 residues. With respect to this clonotype: Its specificity is unknown.

Sequencing was performed on naive CD8+ T cells from blood. This TCR came from a human donor in good health. This sequence joins TRBV29-1 and TRBJ2-2; no clear D gene. CDR3 DNA: TGCAGCGCCCATTCGGTTGACACCGGGGAGCTGTTTTTT. Its translation: CSAHSVDTGELFF.